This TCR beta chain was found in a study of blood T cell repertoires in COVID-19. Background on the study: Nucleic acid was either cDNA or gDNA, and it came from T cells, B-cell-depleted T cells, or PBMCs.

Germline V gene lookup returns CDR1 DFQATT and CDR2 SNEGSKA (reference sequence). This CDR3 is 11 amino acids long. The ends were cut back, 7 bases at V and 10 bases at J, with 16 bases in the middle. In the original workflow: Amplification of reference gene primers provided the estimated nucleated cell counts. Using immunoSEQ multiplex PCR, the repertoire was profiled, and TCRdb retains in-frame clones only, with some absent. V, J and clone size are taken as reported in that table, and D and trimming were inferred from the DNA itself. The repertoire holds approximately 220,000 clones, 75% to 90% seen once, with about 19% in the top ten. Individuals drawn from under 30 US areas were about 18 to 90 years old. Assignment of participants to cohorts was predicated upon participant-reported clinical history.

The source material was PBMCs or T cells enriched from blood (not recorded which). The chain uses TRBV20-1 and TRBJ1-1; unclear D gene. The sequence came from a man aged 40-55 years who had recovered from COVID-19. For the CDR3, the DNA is TGCAGTGTCCCACGTGAGGGCCGAGCTTTCTTT. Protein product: CSVPREGRAFF.